This T cell receptor (beta chain) was found in a study of T cell responses to AZD1222 COVID-19 vaccine. The study, taken as a whole, reports: Of spike-specific TCRs, nearly half reportedly target regions left unmutated in variants.

The table came from immunoSEQ multiplex PCR; TCRdb's copy has only in-frame clones and leaves some out. The sample consists of around 160,000 clones, over 75% of them appearing once. Notes on this clone: The antigen is undetermined.

The CDR3 contains 15 residues. Germline CDR1 MDHEN, CDR2 SYDVKM. J lost 6 bases, V lost 10 bases, and 10 bases had no gene match. The sequencing used peripheral blood, collected on day 0 of AZD1222 vaccination. The TCR sequence derives from an adult in good health. V and J are TRBV28 and TRBJ1-5; 12 positions agree with TRBD1. The CDR3 DNA is TGTGCCACAGGGGGGACAGGGGGCTTAAGTCAGCCCCAGCATTTT. Protein product: CATGGTGGLSQPQHF.